This TCR beta chain was found in a study of shared clonotypes between healthy human individuals. Notes on the study in general: Generally, naive subsets (rather than memory subsets) showed larger estimated richness.

In the case of this clone: Its antigen is not known.

The assay used deep level. Measured with immunoSEQ multiplex PCR; TCRdb has only the in-frame clones, and not every one. Here the sample spans about 2.4 million clones, 93% being singletons. CDR1 is MNHEY and CDR2 is SMNVEV in the germline V gene (reference sequence). This CDR3 is built from 17 residues. The V end was cut by 0 bases, the J end by 2 bases, with 16 bases between. The sequenced material came from naive CD4+ T cells from PBMCs. Regarding subset: CD45RA+ positively selected. The chain is built from TRBV27 and TRBJ2-5; maybe TRBD1 (6 bases). The source is a man younger than 35 in good health. Some clones in this sample may be carry-over from other donors' samples. This chain's CDR3 is CASSLSGQGLGQETQYF. CDR3 sequence (DNA): TGTGCCAGCAGTTTATCCGGGCAGGGGTTAGGTCAAGAGACCCAGTACTTC.